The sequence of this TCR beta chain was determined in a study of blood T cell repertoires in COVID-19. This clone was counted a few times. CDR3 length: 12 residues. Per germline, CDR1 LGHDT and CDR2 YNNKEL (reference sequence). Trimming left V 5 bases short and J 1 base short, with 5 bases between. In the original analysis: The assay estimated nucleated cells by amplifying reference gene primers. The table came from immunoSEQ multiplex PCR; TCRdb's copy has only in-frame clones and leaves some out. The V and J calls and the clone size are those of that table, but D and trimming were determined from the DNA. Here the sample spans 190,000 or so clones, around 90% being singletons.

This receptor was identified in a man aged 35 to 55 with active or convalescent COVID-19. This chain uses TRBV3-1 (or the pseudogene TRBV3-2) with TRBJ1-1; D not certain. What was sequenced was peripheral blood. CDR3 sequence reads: CASSFRNTEAFF. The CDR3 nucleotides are TGTGCCAGCAGCTTTAGGAACACTGAAGCTTTCTTT.